The 31 T cell receptor beta chains below come from one sample, sequenced in a study of Ad26.COV2.S vaccination and SARS-CoV-2 variants. Specified treatment: about 20 received Ad26.COV2.S at low or high dose, single or two shots; about 5 received placebo; per-sample allocation not given. Vaccine and placebo recipients were sampled on day 63 after the first injection. The protocol was immunoSEQ multiplex PCR, while the TCRdb copy is restricted to in-frame clones and leaves out a portion. The table lists around 500,000 clones, 80% to 90% of them singletons, with 1.5% to 2% in the top ten. The material sequenced was peripheral blood, taken in a trial of Ad26.COV2.S vaccine versus placebo. All receptors come from a person between 18 and 65 years old who received the Ad26.COV2.S COVID-19 vaccine or a placebo.

J is TRBJ1-1 and V is TRBV7-3, with D uncertain. V was pared by 0 bases and J by 5 bases, with 10 bases between. Germline CDR1 SGHTA, CDR2 FQGTGA. CDR3 length equals 14 residues. CDR3 coding DNA: TGTGCCAGCAGCTTAACGGGGTTCATAACTGAAGCTTTCTTT. Protein product: CASSLTGFITEAFF. Complete variable domain (other parts from reference TRBV7-3 and TRBJ1-1): GAGVSQTPSNKVTEKGKYVELRCDPISGHTALYWYRQSLGQGPEFLIYFQGTGAADDSGLPNDRFFAVRPEGSVSTLKIQRTERGDSAVYLCASSLTGFITEAFFGQGTRLTVV.

This chain links TRBV18 with TRBJ2-2; 9 bases are shared with TRBD1. Germline values: CDR1 KGHSH, CDR2 LQKENI. This CDR3 is built from 17 residues. With 3 bases clipped from V and 6 bases from J, the junction kept 11 bases outside the gene matches. Here the CDR3 DNA reads TGTGCCAGCTCACCTTTCGTCGCGGGACAGGGCGCCGGGGAGCTGTTTTTT. Protein product: CASSPFVAGQGAGELFF.

The chain recombines TRBV6-5 with TRBJ2-3, with D tentatively TRBD2 (6 bases). The germline CDR1 and CDR2 sequences are MNHEY and SVGAGI. V was clipped by 6 bases and J by 1 base, with 11 bases between them. The CDR3 length is 14 residues. The DNA for the CDR3 is TGTGCCAGCAGAGTCTCTAGCGGCACAGATACGCAGTATTTT. This codes for CASRVSSGTDTQYF.

This clone was seen just once. Here the CDR3 reads CASSVDLRGQDNEQFF. CDR3 bases: TGTGCCAGCAGCGTAGATCTTCGGGGGCAGGACAATGAGCAGTTCTTC. V gene TRBV9 combines with J gene TRBJ2-1, with D possibly being TRBD1 or TRBD2 (6 bases each). V was shortened by 0 bases and J by 5 bases, with 15 bases between the two germline ends. The CDR3 extends over 16 amino acids. CDR1 is SGDLS, CDR2 YYNGEE, per germline.

The chain couples TRBV2 to TRBJ2-7, with 11 bases identical to TRBD2. Germline V gene lookup returns CDR1 SNHLY and CDR2 FYNNEI. The CDR3 consists of 15 residues. V lost 7 bases and J lost 3; bases outside the gene matches: 8. The CDR3 reads CASITETSGDYEQYF. For the CDR3, the DNA is TGTGCCAGCATTACCGAGACTAGCGGGGACTACGAGCAGTACTTC.

The J gene is TRBJ2-7, the V gene TRBV2; a possible D gene is TRBD1 (5 bases). Trimming shortened V by 4 bases and J by 4 bases, and 11 bases separated the two germline ends. The CDR3 runs 13 residues. CDR1 is SNHLY, CDR2 FYNNEI, per germline. In nucleotides, the CDR3 is TGTGCCAGCAGTGGTCCAGGGATGTACGAGCAGTACTTC. Protein: CASSGPGMYEQYF.

The J gene is TRBJ2-1, the V gene TRBV9; TRBD2 aligns across 10 bases. CDR1 and CDR2 (germline): SGDLS, YYNGEE. The CDR3 sequence is 17 residues long. V dropped 0 bases and J dropped 5; count of bases not matched to a gene: 8. CDR3 in amino acids: CASSVDRAGGLHNEQFF. The CDR3 bases are TGTGCCAGCAGCGTAGATCGAGCGGGGGGGCTTCACAATGAGCAGTTCTTC.

V is TRBV24-1 and J is TRBJ1-3; D is unresolved. Germline CDR1 KGHDR, CDR2 SFDVKD. The ends were cut back, 9 bases at V and 1 base at J, with 6 bases in the middle. This CDR3 is built from 12 residues. CDR3 sequence reads: CATRRSGNTIYF. The CDR3 DNA sequence: TGTGCCACCCGCAGGTCTGGAAACACCATATATTTT.

The J gene is TRBJ2-2, the V gene TRBV9, with 12 positions matching TRBD1. J lost 9 bases, V lost 2 bases, and 8 bases had no gene match. CDR1 and CDR2 (germline): SGDLS, YYNGEE. The CDR3 length is 16 residues. The CDR3: CASSVRDRGRARELFF. The CDR3 DNA reads TGTGCCAGCAGCGTCCGGGACAGGGGGCGAGCCAGGGAGCTGTTTTTT.

The chain employs TRBV29-1 and TRBJ1-2; 8 positions agree with TRBD1. Trimming took 4 bases from V and 8 from J; bases not matched to a gene: 9. Germline CDR1 is SQVTM and CDR2 is ANQGSEA. This CDR3 region has 13 residues. CDR3 DNA: TGCAGCGTTGGGACAGGGAAGGGGGGAGGCTACACCTTC. This gives the protein CSVGTGKGGGYTF.

The chain links TRBV5-1 to TRBJ2-2; TRBD2 is a possible D gene (5 bases). V was shortened by 5 bases and J by 0 bases, with 8 bases between the two germline ends. The CDR3 is 14 amino acids. From germline, CDR1 is SGHRS and CDR2 YFSETQ. DNA for the CDR3: TGCGCCAGCAGGAGTAGCGCGAACACCGGGGAGCTGTTTTTT. Translated, it gives CASRSSANTGELFF.

V gene TRBV2 combines with J gene TRBJ1-1, with D maybe TRBD1 (5 bases). CDR3 length: 15 residues. V lost 7 bases and J lost 4, with 19 bases in between. Germline V gene lookup returns CDR1 SNHLY and CDR2 FYNNEI. This CDR3 is CASNSGSRWATEAFF. The CDR3 DNA reads TGTGCCAGCAACTCAGGGTCCCGCTGGGCCACTGAAGCTTTCTTT.

The chain is built from TRBV6-5 and TRBJ2-5; D perhaps matches TRBD2 (6 bases). The CDR3 has 15 residues. Germline assignment: CDR1 MNHEY and CDR2 SVGAGI. V was cut by 2 bases and J by 1 base, with 11 bases left in between. The CDR3 here is CASSYSGRGQETQYF. The CDR3 DNA reads as TGTGCCAGCAGTTACAGCGGGCGCGGCCAAGAGACCCAGTACTTC.

Concerning this clone: Other DNA sequences in the sample encode the same CDR3. This chain uses TRBV7-2 with TRBJ1-1, with D unresolved. CDR1 is SGHTA, CDR2 FQGNSA, per germline. The V end was cut by 1 base, the J end by 2 bases, with 5 bases between. The CDR3 totals 13 residues. The CDR3 DNA is TGTGCCAGCAGCTTAGGACGAAACACTGAAGCTTTCTTT. This gives the protein CASSLGRNTEAFF.

This rearrangement joins TRBV4-2 to TRBJ2-7, with a possible D match to TRBD2 (7 bases). CDR1 LGHNA and CDR2 YNFKEQ come from the germline V gene. V dropped 2 bases and J dropped 2 bases, with 19 bases sitting between them. This CDR3 is built from 17 residues. The CDR3 nucleotides read TGTGCCAGCAGCCAAAGCTGGCGCGGGGGCGGTACCTACGAGCAGTACTTC. This sequence encodes CASSQSWRGGGTYEQYF.

The chain recombines TRBV27 with TRBJ1-5; a possible D gene is TRBD1 (5 bases). The CDR3 contains 14 residues. The germline gives CDR1 MNHEY, CDR2 SMNVEV (reference sequence). Trimming stripped 2 bases from V and 3 bases from J, with 8 bases between. CDR3 sequence reads: CASSLGAPNQPQHF. CDR3 nucleotides: TGTGCCAGCAGTTTAGGGGCGCCCAATCAGCCCCAGCATTTT.

This rearrangement joins TRBV18 to TRBJ1-2, with D perhaps TRBD1 (6 bases). The CDR3 runs 16 residues. CDR1 is KGHSH and CDR2 is LQKENI in the germline V gene. V was trimmed by 2 bases and J by 8 bases, leaving 21 bases between them. The CDR3 loop is CASSPSGGPGPDGYTF. The CDR3 bases are TGTGCCAGCTCACCAAGTGGGGGGCCAGGACCGGACGGCTACACCTTC.

This chain joins TRBV27 and TRBJ2-2; D remains ambiguous. Trimming took 2 bases from V and 1 from J, leaving 11 bases between them. Germline V gene lookup returns CDR1 MNHEY and CDR2 SMNVEV (reference sequence). The CDR3 extends over 16 amino acids. The CDR3 DNA is TGTGCCAGCAGTTTAAATCCCCCAGGGAACACCGGGGAGCTGTTTTTT. It specifies CASSLNPPGNTGELFF.

The V call is TRBV7-8, the J call TRBJ2-1, with TRBD2 identical over 7 bases. The CDR3 has 16 amino acids. J lost 3 bases, V lost 2 bases, and 7 bases had no gene match. Germline-derived CDR1 and CDR2 are SGHVS and FQNEAQ. Here the CDR3 reads CASSLLRLAVYNEQFF. The CDR3 nucleotides read TGTGCCAGCAGCTTATTACGGCTAGCGGTCTACAATGAGCAGTTCTTC.

This clone was detected once. The chain links TRBV5-1 to TRBJ2-2; 8 bases fit TRBD2. Germline V gene sequence: CDR1 SGHRS, CDR2 YFSETQ. This CDR3 region has 17 residues. Trimming cost V 3 bases and J 1 base; bases outside gene matches: 8. The CDR3 coding sequence is TGCGCCAGCAGCTACCTTATGGCGGGGGGGAACACCGGGGAGCTGTTTTTT. It specifies CASSYLMAGGNTGELFF.

This clone was seen once. The rearrangement uses TRBV7-9 and TRBJ1-1; 7 nucleotides agree with TRBD1. J was trimmed by 6 bases and V by 1 base; bases with no gene match: 5. CDR3 size: 14 residues. From germline, CDR1 is SEHNR and CDR2 FQNEAQ (reference sequence). CDR3 sequence: CASSLESDRAEAFF. CDR3 coding DNA: TGTGCCAGCAGCTTAGAATCTGACAGGGCTGAAGCTTTCTTT.

The sample holds one count of this clone. The chain combines TRBV7-9 with TRBJ2-7; D gene uncertain. Deletions cut 6 bases from V and 3 bases from J, with 9 bases between. The length of the CDR3 is 12 residues. The germline V gene has CDR1 SEHNR and CDR2 FQNEAQ (reference sequence). The CDR3 is CASSKSDYEQYF. The CDR3 region has the DNA TGTGCCAGCAGTAAATCCGACTACGAGCAGTACTTC.

The chain uses TRBV2 and TRBJ2-3; 10 nucleotides line up with TRBD2. Trimming took 1 base from V and 4 from J; bases not matched to a gene: 5. Germline V CDR1 and CDR2: SNHLY, FYNNEI. The CDR3 spans 16 residues. CDR3 in amino acids: CASSEDLGTSADTQYF. In DNA, the CDR3 is TGTGCCAGCAGTGAAGATTTGGGGACTAGCGCAGATACGCAGTATTTT.

The V call is TRBV7-2, the J call TRBJ2-7; 10 positions match TRBD1. Per germline, CDR1 SGHTA and CDR2 FQGNSA. CDR3 length: 14 residues. Unmatched junction bases numbered 6, after V lost 7 bases and J lost 3 bases. The CDR3 region is CASTGDRGSYEQYF. CDR3 coding DNA: TGTGCCAGCACCGGGGACAGGGGTAGCTACGAGCAGTACTTC.

The V and J genes are TRBV21-1 and TRBJ2-1; the D call in the table, TRBD1, was not verified against the DNA. TRBV21-1 is termed a pseudogene. This CDR3 spans 13 amino acids. CDR3 in amino acids: CASSLGATRGQFF. The CDR3 DNA sequence: TGTGCCAGCAGCCTAGGGGCCACGCGAGGGCAGTTCTTC.

The V and J genes are TRBV10-3 and TRBJ2-5; D is perhaps TRBD1 or TRBD2 (7 bases each). Germline lookup yields CDR1 ENHRY and CDR2 SYGVKD. V was trimmed by 11 bases and J by 4 bases, leaving 20 bases between them. The CDR3 extends over 14 amino acids. In DNA, the CDR3 is TGTGCCGCCTCCAGGGGGGGCTTAGGAGAGACCCAGTACTTC. This encodes CAASRGGLGETQYF.

The V gene is TRBV30, the J gene TRBJ2-7, with D possibly matching TRBD2 (6 bases). Trimming removed 2 bases from V and 3 bases from J, with 14 bases in between. CDR1 GTSNPN and CDR2 SVGIG come from the germline V gene (reference sequence). This CDR3 has 14 amino acids. CDR3 DNA: TGTGCCTGGAGTCGGGGGTCCGGTATCTACGAGCAGTACTTC. Translation: CAWSRGSGIYEQYF.

CDR3 DNA sequence: TGTGCCAGCAGCCAAGGAGGACAGAATAGCAATCAGCCCCAGCATTTT. Amino acid sequence: CASSQGGQNSNQPQHF. The V call is TRBV4-2, the J call TRBJ1-5; D might be TRBD1 (6 bases). Between the trimmed V and J ends, which lost 1 base and 0 bases, there was a span of 10 bases. Germline CDR1 and CDR2: LGHNA and YNFKEQ. The CDR3 has 16 amino acids.

This sequence joins TRBV24-1 and TRBJ1-1, with 7 bases aligning to TRBD1. The CDR3 extends over 16 amino acids. The V and J ends lost 6 bases and 7 bases, in that order; junction bases with no gene match: 16. Germline CDR1 reads KGHDR; CDR2 reads SFDVKD. CDR3 loop: CATSHWTGARCGEAFF. CDR3 DNA sequence: TGTGCCACCAGTCACTGGACAGGAGCCCGATGTGGTGAAGCTTTCTTT.

The rearrangement links TRBV27 to TRBJ2-7; 8 bases line up with TRBD2. This CDR3 region has 14 residues. The V and J ends lost 4 bases and 2 bases, in that order; junction bases with no gene match: 4. CDR1 and CDR2 from the germline V gene are MNHEY and SMNVEV (reference sequence). This CDR3 is CASSYGTSPYEQYF. CDR3 DNA: TGTGCCAGCAGTTATGGGACTAGTCCCTACGAGCAGTACTTC.

The chain couples TRBV19 to TRBJ2-2; D is uncertain. The CDR3 consists of 11 residues. CDR1 and CDR2 (germline): LNHDA, SQIVND (reference sequence). The V end was cut by 9 bases, the J end by 3 bases, with 5 bases between. The CDR3 loop reads CASRYTGELFF. The CDR3 coding sequence is TGTGCCAGCAGGTACACCGGGGAGCTGTTTTTT.